This is a list of T cell receptor beta chains from one sample in a study of Graves' ophthalmopathy and Graves' hyperthyroidism. TCRdb reprocessed the multiplex PCR reads with MiXCR, giving one entry per CDR3 protein. The sample shows about 240,000 distinct CDR3 sequences, around 45% of them seen only once. Sequencing was performed on peripheral blood. These receptor sequences come from an adult man with Graves' ophthalmopathy. Each CDR3 is given with its conserved first and last residue.

>TRBV2|TRBJ1-2
CASSTGVYGYTF
>TRBV5-6|TRBJ2-7
CVSSFRGRYEQYF
>TRBV7-9|TRBJ1-2
CASSYLGTGFRYGYTF
>TRBV25-1|TRBJ1-1
CASTEWGQGSTEAFF
>TRBV10-1|TRBJ2-2
CASSHITGELFF
>TRBV20-1|TRBJ1-5
CSASGQLNQPQHF
>TRBV29-1|TRBJ1-1
CSVETGVTEAFF
>TRBV19|TRBJ1-1
CASLPGQMNTEAFF
>TRBV10-3|TRBJ2-7
CATGTELAATYEQYF
>TRBV2|TRBJ2-7
CASSDGFSYEQYF
>TRBV2|TRBJ2-2
CASRGGTGRNTGELFF
>TRBV7-9|TRBJ1-1
CASRPRQAVSNTEAFF
>TRBV24-1|TRBJ1-1
CATSSRGGSTEAFF
>TRBV19|TRBJ1-1
CASKKGNRGSALGAFF
>TRBV7-2|TRBJ2-7
CASSPQTGRDEQYF
>TRBV20-1|TRBJ1-5
CSARGTGASNQPQHF
>TRBV9|TRBJ2-7
CASSTRGAPNEQYF
>TRBV12-3/TRBV12-4|TRBJ1-2
CASSLGQGGNGYTF
>TRBV7-9|TRBJ2-2
CASPSSRTSGPGELFF
>TRBV28|TRBJ2-7
CASSSIAQYF
>TRBV5-6|TRBJ1-5
CASSLASTGAQPQHF
>TRBV12-3/TRBV12-4|TRBJ2-5
CASSEALLGLAEDQETQYF
>TRBV20-1|TRBJ1-4
CSAREGGVKLFF
>TRBV14|TRBJ2-7
CASSQEARGSYEQYF
>TRBV29-1|TRBJ1-2
CSVRGVRENYGYTF
>TRBV6-1|TRBJ1-6
CASSEGGLSPLHF
>TRBV20-1|TRBJ1-1
CGASYDTEAFF
>TRBV2|TRBJ1-1
CASSLQGPRMNTEAFF
>TRBV29-1|TRBJ2-2
CSAGYTGELFF
>TRBV19|TRBJ1-5
CATQMDSQPQHF
>TRBV19|TRBJ1-2
CASSARTGALDGYTF
>TRBV29-1|TRBJ2-5
CSVEDGAQTQYF
>TRBV25-1|TRBJ1-2
CASSLPSGALYGYTF
>TRBV7-8|TRBJ2-2
CASSLGGRGTGELFF
>TRBV9|TRBJ2-7
CASNVAGGRSDEQYF
>TRBV7-9|TRBJ1-2
CASSLVSGDGYTF
>TRBV19|TRBJ1-1
CAGRTGRRNTEAFF
>TRBV29-1|TRBJ2-5
CSVDRDRGYQETQYF
>TRBV6-2/TRBV6-3|TRBJ1-2
CASSEDDRGYYGYTF
>TRBV5-8|TRBJ2-7
CASSLGASGYEQYF
>TRBV13|TRBJ1-2
CASSLGKTANYGYTF